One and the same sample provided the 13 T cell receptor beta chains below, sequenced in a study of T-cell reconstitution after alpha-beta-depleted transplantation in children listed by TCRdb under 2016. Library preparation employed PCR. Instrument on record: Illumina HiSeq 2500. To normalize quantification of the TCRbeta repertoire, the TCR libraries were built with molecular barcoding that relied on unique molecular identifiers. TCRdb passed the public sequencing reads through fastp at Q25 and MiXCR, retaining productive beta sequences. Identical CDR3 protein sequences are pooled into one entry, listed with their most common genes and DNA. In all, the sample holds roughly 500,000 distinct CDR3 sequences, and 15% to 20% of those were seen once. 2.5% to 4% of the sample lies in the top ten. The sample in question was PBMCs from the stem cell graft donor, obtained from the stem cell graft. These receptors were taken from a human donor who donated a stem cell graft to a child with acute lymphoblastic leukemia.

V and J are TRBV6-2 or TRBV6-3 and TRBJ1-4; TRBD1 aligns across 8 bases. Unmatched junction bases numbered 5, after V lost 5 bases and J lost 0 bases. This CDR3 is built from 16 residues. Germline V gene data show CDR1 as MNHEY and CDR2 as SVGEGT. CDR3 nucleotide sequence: TGTGCCAGCAGTGACAGGGGATTTGCAACTAATGAAAAACTGTTTTTT. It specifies CASSDRGFATNEKLFF.

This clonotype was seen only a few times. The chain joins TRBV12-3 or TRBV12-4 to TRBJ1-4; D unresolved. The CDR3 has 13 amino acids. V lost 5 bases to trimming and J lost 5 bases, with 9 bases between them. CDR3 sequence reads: CASSLTPNEKLFF. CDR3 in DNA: TGTGCCAGCAGTCTAACACCAAATGAAAAACTGTTTTTT.

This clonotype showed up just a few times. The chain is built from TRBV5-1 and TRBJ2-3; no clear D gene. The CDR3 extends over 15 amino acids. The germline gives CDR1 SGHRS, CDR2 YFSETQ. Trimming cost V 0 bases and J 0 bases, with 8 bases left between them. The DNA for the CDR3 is TGCGCCAGCAGCTTGGTAGGGTCTAGCACAGATACGCAGTATTTT. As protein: CASSLVGSSTDTQYF.

The chain's CDR3 is CATSRDSYELFF. Here the CDR3 DNA reads TGTGCCACCAGCAGAGACAGTTATGAGCTGTTTTTT. This chain uses TRBV15 with TRBJ2-2; D unclear. Trimming took 0 bases from V and 11 from J, leaving 7 bases between them. CDR1 and CDR2 from the germline V gene are LNHNV and YYDKDF (reference sequence). This CDR3 is built from 12 residues.

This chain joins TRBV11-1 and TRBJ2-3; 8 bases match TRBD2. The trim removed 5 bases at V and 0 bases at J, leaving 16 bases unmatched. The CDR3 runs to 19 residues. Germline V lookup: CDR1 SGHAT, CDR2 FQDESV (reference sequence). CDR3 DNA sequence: TGTGCCAGCAGCCCGGTCAGTCTCACTAGCGGCTCAAGCACAGATACGCAGTATTTT. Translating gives CASSPVSLTSGSSTDTQYF.

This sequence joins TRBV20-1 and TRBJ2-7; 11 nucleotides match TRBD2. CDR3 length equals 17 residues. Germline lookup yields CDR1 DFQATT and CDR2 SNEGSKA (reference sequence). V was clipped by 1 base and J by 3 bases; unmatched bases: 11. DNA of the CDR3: TGCAGTGCTAGAGGGGCCCCCCGAACTAGCGGGAGCTACGAGCAGTACTTC. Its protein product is CSARGAPRTSGSYEQYF.

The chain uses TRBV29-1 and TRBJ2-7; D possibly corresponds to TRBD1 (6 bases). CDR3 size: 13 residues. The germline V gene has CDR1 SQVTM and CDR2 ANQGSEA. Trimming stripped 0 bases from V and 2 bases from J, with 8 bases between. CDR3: CSVEDGDTYEQYF. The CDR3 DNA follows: TGCAGCGTTGAAGATGGGGACACCTACGAGCAGTACTTC.

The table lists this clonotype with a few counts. In DNA form, the CDR3 reads TGCGCCAGCAGCTTACTACAGGGCGGGGGTTCACCCCTCCACTTT. Protein: CASSLLQGGGSPLHF. This chain connects TRBV5-1 to TRBJ1-6, with D maybe TRBD1 (6 bases). Trimming pared 2 bases from V and 9 bases from J, leaving 15 bases between. Germline V gives CDR1 SGHRS, CDR2 YFSETQ. The CDR3 runs to 15 residues.

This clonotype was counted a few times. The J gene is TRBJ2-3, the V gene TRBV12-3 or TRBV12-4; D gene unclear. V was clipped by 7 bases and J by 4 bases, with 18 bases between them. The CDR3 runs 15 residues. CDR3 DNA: TGTGCCAGCAACCATTACTCCGGGTCCCCAGATACGCAGTATTTT. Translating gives CASNHYSGSPDTQYF.

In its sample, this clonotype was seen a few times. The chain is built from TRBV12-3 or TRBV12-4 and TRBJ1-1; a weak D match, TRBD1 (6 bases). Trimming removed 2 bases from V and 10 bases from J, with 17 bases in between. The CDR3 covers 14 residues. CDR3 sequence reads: CASSLSQWGATAFF. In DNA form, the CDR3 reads TGTGCCAGCAGTTTATCTCAATGGGGGGCGACAGCTTTCTTT.

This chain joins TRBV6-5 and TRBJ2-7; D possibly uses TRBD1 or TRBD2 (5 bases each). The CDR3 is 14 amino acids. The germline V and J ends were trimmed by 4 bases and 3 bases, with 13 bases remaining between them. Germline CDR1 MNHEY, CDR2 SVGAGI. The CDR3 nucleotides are TGTGCCAGCAGTTCCCAGGGCGGACTCTACGAGCAGTACTTC. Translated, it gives CASSSQGGLYEQYF.

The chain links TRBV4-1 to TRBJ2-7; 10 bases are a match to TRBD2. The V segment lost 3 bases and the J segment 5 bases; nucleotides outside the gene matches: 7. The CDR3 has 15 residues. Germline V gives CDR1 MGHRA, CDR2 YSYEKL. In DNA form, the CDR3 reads TGCGCCAGCAGCCAGGCTAGCGGGAGCATACACGAGCAGTACTTC. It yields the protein CASSQASGSIHEQYF.

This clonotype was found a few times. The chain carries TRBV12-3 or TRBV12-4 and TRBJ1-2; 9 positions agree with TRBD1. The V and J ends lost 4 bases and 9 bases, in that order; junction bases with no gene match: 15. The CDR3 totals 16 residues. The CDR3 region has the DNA TGTGCCAGCAGTTCCCGACAGGGGGATGGGGGTAGGAGCTACACCTTC. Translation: CASSSRQGDGGRSYTF.